This T cell receptor (beta chain) was found in a study of immune cell composition in non-small cell lung cancer. Study-level points and caveats: It was not proven that tumour-reactive clones equal dominant tumour-associated clones. Tumour TCR-beta clonality was not significantly tied to smoking pack-years.

The normal lung sample lay at least 3 cm, and maximally far, from the tumour. Germline lookup yields CDR1 SNHLY and CDR2 FYNNEI. The CDR3 covers 13 residues. J was trimmed by 6 bases and V by 9 bases; bases with no gene match: 2. Data came from immunoSEQ multiplex PCR; TCRdb stores just in-frame clones and leaves some out. Found here are under 6,000 clones, nearly 90% of them singletons; the top ten hold roughly 5.9%. As for this clone: Its antigen is unknown.

This TCR derives from a human donor with non-small cell lung cancer. Some clones in this sample may be carry-over from other donors' samples. V is TRBV2 and J is TRBJ2-3, with 14 bases aligning to TRBD2. Sequencing was performed on non-adjacent lung tissue. In nucleotides, the CDR3 is TGTGCCAGAGGGACTAGCGGGAGTGATACGCAGTATTTT. This gives the protein CARGTSGSDTQYF.